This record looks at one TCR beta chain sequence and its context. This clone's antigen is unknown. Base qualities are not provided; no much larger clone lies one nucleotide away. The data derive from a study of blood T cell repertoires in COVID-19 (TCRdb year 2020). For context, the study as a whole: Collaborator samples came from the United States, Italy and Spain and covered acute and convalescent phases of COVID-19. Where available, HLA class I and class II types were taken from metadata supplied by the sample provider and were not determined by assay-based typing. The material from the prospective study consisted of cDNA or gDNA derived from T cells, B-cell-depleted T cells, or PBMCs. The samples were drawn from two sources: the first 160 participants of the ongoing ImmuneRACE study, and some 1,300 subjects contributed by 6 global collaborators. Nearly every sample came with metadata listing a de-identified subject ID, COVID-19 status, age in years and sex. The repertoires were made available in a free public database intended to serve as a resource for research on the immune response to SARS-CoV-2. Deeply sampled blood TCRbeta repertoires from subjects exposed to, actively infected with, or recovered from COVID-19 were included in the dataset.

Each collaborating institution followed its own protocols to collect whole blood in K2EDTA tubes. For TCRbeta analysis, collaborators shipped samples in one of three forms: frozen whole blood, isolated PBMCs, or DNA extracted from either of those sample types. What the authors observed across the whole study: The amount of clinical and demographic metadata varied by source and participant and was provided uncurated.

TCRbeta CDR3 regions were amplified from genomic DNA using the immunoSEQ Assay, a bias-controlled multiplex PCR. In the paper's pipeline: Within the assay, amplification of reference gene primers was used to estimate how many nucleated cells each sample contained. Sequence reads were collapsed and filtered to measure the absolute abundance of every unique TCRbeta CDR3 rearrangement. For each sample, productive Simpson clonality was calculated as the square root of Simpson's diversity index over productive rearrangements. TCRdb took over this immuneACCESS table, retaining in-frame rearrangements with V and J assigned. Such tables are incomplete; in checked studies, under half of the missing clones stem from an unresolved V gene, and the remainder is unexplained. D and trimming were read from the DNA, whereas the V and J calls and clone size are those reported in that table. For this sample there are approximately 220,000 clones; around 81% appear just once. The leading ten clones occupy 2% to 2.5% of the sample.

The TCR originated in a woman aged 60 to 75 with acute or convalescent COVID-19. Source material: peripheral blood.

The CDR3 region reads CASSLGGPGNTIYF. The DNA sequence is TGTGCCAGCAGTCTCGGGGGGCCTGGAAACACCATATATTTT. The chain is encoded by TRBV2 joined to TRBJ1-3, and perhaps TRBD1 as D gene, on 6 matching bases. V was cut back by 5 bases and J by 2 bases, leaving a gap of 10 bases between them. Looking up the germline V gene yields CDR1 SNHLY and CDR2 FYNNEI. The CDR3 holds 14 amino acids from the cysteine to the phenylalanine. Just CDR3 DNA is preserved here, 42 bases in frame from base 1.